The rows below give T cell receptor beta chains drawn from one sample of a study of T-cell memory formation after mild COVID-19. In TCRdb, the 5' RACE reads were re-called with MiXCR into one record per CDR3 protein. The repertoire consists of 170,000 or so distinct CDR3 sequences, with roughly 31% occurring once and the leading ten covering about 12%. Source material: PBMCs or a T cell subset sorted from them (not recorded which). The receptor set was obtained from an adult woman who had mild COVID-19 (a few samples of this study predate the infection). Cell type and time point are not known. The CDR3 runs from the conserved cysteine through the conserved F or W.

j_call v_call cdr3_aa
TRBJ1-2 TRBV28 CASSLSVSGGRGYTF
TRBJ2-7 TRBV9 CASSVGSESYEQYF
TRBJ2-7 TRBV30 CAWSEGYEAGEQYF
TRBJ2-3 TRBV20-1 CSAPTGSGGTDTQYF
TRBJ1-1 TRBV7-8 CASSVWNTEAFF
TRBJ1-5 TRBV10-3 CAISESLGAGNQPQHF
TRBJ2-1 TRBV7-6 CASSPPAGGYNEQFF
TRBJ2-3 TRBV7-2 CASSFGNTDTQYF
TRBJ2-1 TRBV29-1 CSVGGRWAEQFF
TRBJ2-1 TRBV12-3/TRBV12-4 CASNVGGGNEQFF
TRBJ1-2 TRBV7-6 CASSDPGEGGGYTF
TRBJ2-7 TRBV18 CASSPPGQGTYEQYF
TRBJ2-1 TRBV7-2 CASSPWTRIMDEQFF
TRBJ2-3 TRBV5-1 CASSVGRSDTQYF
TRBJ1-3 TRBV24-1 CATSDTTGSLSGNTIYF
TRBJ1-1 TRBV7-8 CASSSTLGQGNTEAFF
TRBJ2-3 TRBV7-8 CASSPLGTTDTQYF
TRBJ1-3 TRBV18 CASVGTVGNTIYF
TRBJ2-1 TRBV28 CASSRTGEPYNEQFF
TRBJ2-3 TRBV24-1 CATDDRTTDTQYF
TRBJ2-5 TRBV5-6 CASSLSWEGETQYF
TRBJ2-5 TRBV4-1 CASSPIGGGRQETQYF
TRBJ1-5 TRBV19 CASKLIGQAPNQPQHF
TRBJ2-7 TRBV18 CASSPEGGEQYF
TRBJ2-7 TRBV7-9 CASSPGQGLNEQYF
TRBJ2-3 TRBV20-1 CSARAGGAGDTQYF
TRBJ2-1 TRBV7-9 CASSLLGPRWGYNEQFF
TRBJ1-1 TRBV6-1 CASMTELNTEAFF
TRBJ2-7 TRBV12-3/TRBV12-4 CASSTTGPSSYEQYF